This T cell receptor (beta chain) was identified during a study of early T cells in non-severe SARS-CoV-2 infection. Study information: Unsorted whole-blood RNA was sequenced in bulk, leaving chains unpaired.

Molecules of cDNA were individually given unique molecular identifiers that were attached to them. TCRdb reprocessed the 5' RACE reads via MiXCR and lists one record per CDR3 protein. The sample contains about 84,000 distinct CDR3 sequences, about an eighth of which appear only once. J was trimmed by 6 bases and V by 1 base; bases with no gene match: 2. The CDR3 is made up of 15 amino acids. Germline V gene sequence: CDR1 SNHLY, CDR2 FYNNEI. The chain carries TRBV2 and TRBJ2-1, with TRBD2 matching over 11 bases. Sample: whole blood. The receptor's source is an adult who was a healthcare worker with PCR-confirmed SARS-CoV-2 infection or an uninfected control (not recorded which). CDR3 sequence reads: CASSEVAGGINEQFF. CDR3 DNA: TGTGCCAGCAGTGAAGTAGCGGGAGGGATCAATGAGCAGTTCTTC.